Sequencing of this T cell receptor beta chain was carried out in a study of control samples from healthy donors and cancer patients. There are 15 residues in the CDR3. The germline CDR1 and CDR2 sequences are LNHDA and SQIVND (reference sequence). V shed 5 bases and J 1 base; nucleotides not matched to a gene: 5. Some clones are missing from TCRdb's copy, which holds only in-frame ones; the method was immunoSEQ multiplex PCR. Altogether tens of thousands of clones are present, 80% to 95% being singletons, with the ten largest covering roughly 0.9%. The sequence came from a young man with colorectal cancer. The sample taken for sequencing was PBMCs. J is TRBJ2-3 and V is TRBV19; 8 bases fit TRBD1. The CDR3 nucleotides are TGTGCCAGTAGTGTCCCACAGGGGGGCACAGATACGCAGTATTTT. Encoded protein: CASSVPQGGTDTQYF.